The 26 T cell receptor beta chains given below trace back to one sample, sequenced in a study of cytomegalovirus exposure and HLA in healthy donors. Primers for the PCR totalled 60 Vbeta and 13 Jbeta. TCRdb keeps only in-frame clones here, not all; method: immunoSEQ multiplex PCR. This table holds under 250,000 clones, 76% found once. The specimen was PBMCs. The source is a man aged 18 to 30 in good health and CMV-seronegative.

This clone was detected only a few times. The DNA for the CDR3 is TGTGCCAGCAGCACCCGACAGGGGAGCACAGATACGCAGTATTTT. Its protein product is CASSTRQGSTDTQYF. The chain couples TRBV5-4 to TRBJ2-3, with 8 bases that match TRBD1. The CDR3 contains 15 residues. Per the germline V gene, CDR1 is SGHNT and CDR2 is YYREEE (reference sequence). The junction had 4 bases not matched to a gene; V was cut back by 4 bases and J by 0 bases.

With regard to this clone: A read error may produce the germline difference seen at one junction end. J is TRBJ2-1 and V is TRBV7-9, with 9 bases lining up with TRBD2. Germline lookup yields CDR1 SEHNR and CDR2 FQNEAQ (reference sequence). The CDR3 is made up of 16 amino acids. The CDR3 nucleotides are TGTTCCAGCAGCACGACTAGCGGACGAACCTACAATGAGCAGTTCTTC. Translating gives CSSSTTSGRTYNEQFF.

In its sample, this clone was seen once. The V gene is TRBV5-4, the J gene TRBJ2-5; 9 bases line up with TRBD1. Germline lookup yields CDR1 SGHNT and CDR2 YYREEE (reference sequence). V dropped 5 bases and J dropped 2; count of bases not matched to a gene: 7. CDR3 length: 15 amino acids. The CDR3 reads CASRMPGQGQETQYF. The CDR3 nucleotides are TGTGCCAGCAGGATGCCGGGACAGGGACAAGAGACCCAGTACTTC.

This chain links TRBV5-1 with TRBJ1-1; maybe TRBD1 (6 bases). The ends were cut back, 0 bases at V and 1 base at J, with 10 bases in the middle. The CDR3 contains 15 residues. The V gene's germline CDR1 is SGHRS and CDR2 YFSETQ. The CDR3 sequence: CASSLGGTSNTEAFF. The CDR3 coding sequence is TGCGCCAGCAGCTTGGGGGGGACATCGAACACTGAAGCTTTCTTT.

There are a few counts of this clone. The chain carries TRBV19 and TRBJ2-4, with TRBD2 matching over 8 bases. Germline assignment: CDR1 LNHDA and CDR2 SQIVND (reference sequence). The V and J ends lost 4 bases and 6 bases, in that order; junction bases with no gene match: 8. This CDR3 is built from 15 residues. The CDR3 coding sequence is TGTGCCAGTAGTAAGACGGGACTAGGGGGAAACATTCAGTACTTC. It is translated as CASSKTGLGGNIQYF.

The chain combines TRBV28 with TRBJ1-5; a possible D gene is TRBD1 (5 bases). Germline V gives CDR1 MDHEN, CDR2 SYDVKM. This CDR3 has 17 residues. Trimming took off 3 bases at V and 3 bases at J, with 18 bases between the two ends. The DNA of the CDR3 is TGTGCCAGCAGTTTTCCCGGTGGGAGGGGCTCCAATCAGCCCCAGCATTTT. It codes for CASSFPGGRGSNQPQHF.

The chain joins TRBV7-9 to TRBJ2-6; the D gene is possibly TRBD2 (6 bases). Germline-derived CDR1 and CDR2 are SEHNR and FQNEAQ (reference sequence). V was cut by 5 bases and J by 1 base, with 18 bases left in between. The CDR3 is 18 residues long. CDR3 nucleotide sequence: TGTGCCAGCAGCCCGGGGATAGGAGGGCCTTCTGGGGCCAACGTCCTGACTTTC. Encoded protein: CASSPGIGGPSGANVLTF.

This sequence joins TRBV7-2 and TRBJ2-7, with 9 bases that match TRBD1. V lost 5 bases and J lost 3; bases outside the gene matches: 5. This CDR3 is 14 amino acids long. Per the germline V gene, CDR1 is SGHTA and CDR2 is FQGNSA. CDR3 region: CASSRRDRVYEQYF. CDR3 bases: TGTGCCAGCAGCCGACGGGACAGGGTCTACGAGCAGTACTTC.

This sequence joins TRBV27 and TRBJ1-2; 10 positions match TRBD1. CDR3 length: 13 amino acids. J lost 7 bases, V lost 6 bases, and 5 bases had no gene match. Germline V lookup: CDR1 MNHEY, CDR2 SMNVEV (reference sequence). The CDR3 loop reads CASRPGTGAGYTF. The CDR3 DNA reads TGTGCCAGCAGACCAGGGACAGGGGCTGGCTACACCTTC.

Notes on this clone: The junction does not match germline at one end; this may be a read error. V gene TRBV7-7 combines with J gene TRBJ2-3; 7 nucleotides line up with TRBD2. The CDR3 is made up of 15 amino acids. CDR1 and CDR2 (germline): SSHAT, FNYEAQ (reference sequence). This CDR3 reads CASSAADSGADTQYF. In nucleotides, the CDR3 is TGTGCTAGCAGCGCGGCTGACAGCGGGGCAGATACGCAGTATTTT.

The chain employs TRBV19 and TRBJ1-4, with 9 nucleotides matching TRBD1. V lost 4 bases, J lost 6 bases, and 3 bases stayed unmatched. CDR3 size: 14 residues. Germline-derived CDR1 and CDR2 are LNHDA and SQIVND (reference sequence). This CDR3 is CASSKDRGYEKLFF. The CDR3 nucleotides read TGTGCCAGTAGTAAGGACAGGGGCTATGAAAAACTGTTTTTT.

The rearrangement links TRBV4-1 to TRBJ1-2; 9 bases fit TRBD1. CDR3 length: 19 residues. Germline V gene lookup returns CDR1 MGHRA and CDR2 YSYEKL. V shed 4 bases, J shed 4 bases, and the junction held 19 bases outside the gene matches. CDR3 bases: TGCGCCAGCAGCCCCTTACAGGGGGCGAGAGTACCGACTGGCTATGGCTACACCTTC. Its translation: CASSPLQGARVPTGYGYTF.

The chain has TRBV25-1 and TRBJ2-7; 11 nucleotides agree with TRBD2. Trimming removed 3 bases from V and 7 bases from J; junction bases left unmatched: 5. The CDR3 sequence is 14 residues long. The germline CDR1 and CDR2 sequences are MGHDK and SYGVNS. CDR3 region: CASSETSGTPEQYF. CDR3 DNA: TGTGCCAGCAGTGAGACTAGCGGGACCCCAGAGCAGTACTTC.

The rearrangement joins TRBV4-1 to TRBJ2-1, with D perhaps matching TRBD2 (6 bases). The CDR3 runs to 18 residues. Germline CDR1 is MGHRA and CDR2 is YSYEKL. Trimming stripped 4 bases from V and 2 bases from J, with 21 bases between. CDR3 sequence reads: CASSRKGAGSGTYNEQFF. DNA for the CDR3: TGCGCCAGCAGCCGAAAGGGAGCCGGGAGTGGCACCTACAATGAGCAGTTCTTC.

The genes are TRBV30 and TRBJ2-7; 8 bases align to TRBD1. The germline V gene encodes CDR1 GTSNPN and CDR2 SVGIG (reference sequence). Trimming cost V 6 bases and J 7 bases; bases outside gene matches: 14. CDR3 size: 14 residues. DNA for the CDR3: TGTGCCTGCCAACATGGGACAGGCTTGATTGAGCAGTACTTC. This codes for CACQHGTGLIEQYF. The full variable domain, its missing parts supplied by reference TRBV30 and TRBJ2-7, is SQTIHQWPATLVQPVGSPLSLECTVEGTSNPNLYWYRQAAGRGLQLLFYSVGIGQISSEVPQNLSASRPQDRQFILSSKKLLLSDSGFYLCACQHGTGLIEQYFGPGTRLTVT.

The V and J genes are TRBV4-2 and TRBJ2-7, with TRBD2 identical over 8 bases. Trimming took 5 bases from V and 3 from J; bases not matched to a gene: 9. CDR3 length: 15 amino acids. CDR1 and CDR2 (germline): LGHNA, YNFKEQ. The CDR3 sequence is CASSASGSGLYEQYF. The CDR3 DNA follows: TGTGCCAGCAGCGCCAGCGGGAGTGGTCTCTACGAGCAGTACTTC.

Regarding this clone: One junction end disagrees with the germline gene, perhaps due to a read error. This sample includes further DNA sequences coding for the same CDR3. V and J are TRBV7-9 and TRBJ1-5; 7 bases map to TRBD1. The CDR3 is 14 amino acids. CDR1 SEHNR and CDR2 FQNEAQ come from the germline V gene (reference sequence). The CDR3 sequence is CASSLTGNNQPQHF. The CDR3 DNA sequence: TGTGCCAGCAGCTTGACAGGGAACAATCAGCCCCAGCACTTT.

The chain joins TRBV4-1 to TRBJ1-3; tentatively, D is TRBD1 (6 bases). V gave up 0 bases and J gave up 0 bases, with 15 bases separating them. The V gene's germline CDR1 is MGHRA and CDR2 YSYEKL. The CDR3 spans 18 residues. The CDR3 sequence is CASSQEDMGASSGNTIYF. The CDR3 DNA reads TGCGCCAGCAGCCAAGAAGATATGGGGGCTAGCTCTGGAAACACCATATATTTT.

The CDR3 bases are TGTGCCAGCCAAAGGACAGGGAACTACGAGCAGTACTTC. Residues: CASQRTGNYEQYF. The chain employs TRBV6-6 and TRBJ2-7, with 8 positions matching TRBD1. Germline CDR1 MNHNY, CDR2 SVGAGI (reference sequence). The CDR3 sequence is 13 residues long. V shed 8 bases, J shed 3 bases, and the junction held 6 bases outside the gene matches.

This chain connects TRBV7-2 to TRBJ1-5; D gene uncertain. The CDR3 length is 13 residues. CDR1 and CDR2 from the germline V gene are SGHTA and FQGNSA. Deletions cut 4 bases from V and 5 bases from J, with 9 bases between. CDR3 DNA sequence: TGTGCCAGCAGCTCTAGGTCCCATCAGCCCCAGCATTTT. It specifies CASSSRSHQPQHF.

This clone has just one count. CDR3 residues: CATFLAGTPYGYTF. The CDR3 DNA reads as TGTGCCACGTTTCTCGCCGGGACTCCATATGGCTACACCTTC. The rearrangement links TRBV19 to TRBJ1-2, with D perhaps TRBD1 (5 bases). V was clipped by 10 bases and J by 5 bases, with 20 bases between them. The CDR3 has 14 amino acids. The germline gives CDR1 LNHDA, CDR2 SQIVND (reference sequence). Variable domain in full (rest from reference TRBV19 and TRBJ1-2): DGGITQSPKYLFRKEGQNVTLSCEQNLNHDAMYWYRQDPGQGLRLIYYSQIVNDFQKGDIAEGYSVSREKKESFPLTVTSAQKNPTAFYLCATFLAGTPYGYTFGSGTRLTVV.

The chain carries TRBV27 and TRBJ2-2, with TRBD2 matching over 11 bases. Germline lookup yields CDR1 MNHEY and CDR2 SMNVEV (reference sequence). V lost 4 bases to trimming and J lost 5 bases; unmatched junction nucleotides: 9. The CDR3 length is 17 residues. The CDR3, as DNA: TGTGCCAGCAGTTGGACACTAGCGGGAGTGGGGACCGGGGAGCTGTTTTTT. Amino acid sequence: CASSWTLAGVGTGELFF.

The chain uses TRBV5-1 and TRBJ2-6; 7 positions agree with TRBD1. V shed 1 base and J 0 bases; nucleotides not matched to a gene: 7. Germline V gene sequence: CDR1 SGHRS, CDR2 YFSETQ. The CDR3 runs 18 residues. CDR3 nucleotide sequence: TGCGCCAGCAGCTTGACGGGACAGTTGTCCTCTGGGGCCAACGTCCTGACTTTC. This codes for CASSLTGQLSSGANVLTF.

This clone was counted a few times. The chain employs TRBV10-3 and TRBJ2-1, with D maybe TRBD1 (7 bases). Germline lookup yields CDR1 ENHRY and CDR2 SYGVKD. Trimming removed 7 bases at V and 2 bases at J, with 12 bases between. The CDR3 is 14 amino acids. The DNA of the CDR3 is TGTGCCATCAACGGGGGACAGACCTACAATGAGCAGTTCTTC. It is translated as CAINGGQTYNEQFF.

A few counts support this clone. The CDR3 region is CASSVGTQDNEQFF. Written as DNA, the CDR3 is TGTGCCAGCAGCGTAGGGACACAAGACAATGAGCAGTTCTTC. This chain uses TRBV9 with TRBJ2-1, with D possibly being TRBD1 (5 bases). The CDR3 runs 14 residues. V was clipped by 0 bases and J by 5 bases, with 9 bases between them. CDR1 SGDLS and CDR2 YYNGEE come from the germline V gene.

The chain joins TRBV7-6 to TRBJ1-6; D possibly corresponds to TRBD1 (6 bases). Germline-derived CDR1 and CDR2 are SGHVS and FNYEAQ. The length of the CDR3 is 15 residues. V was cut by 0 bases and J by 8 bases, with 11 bases left in between. This CDR3 is CASSLAAGQYSPLHF. The CDR3 DNA reads as TGTGCCAGCAGCTTAGCGGCCGGACAGTATTCACCCCTCCACTTT.